The T cell receptor beta chain under discussion was sequenced for a study of technical replicates of blood from a few donors. V was trimmed by 3 bases and J by 0 bases, leaving 16 bases between them. The germline V gene has CDR1 MNHNS and CDR2 SASEGT. This CDR3 has 17 amino acids. TCRdb keeps only in-frame clones here, not all; method: immunoSEQ multiplex PCR. The profile shows tens of thousands of clones, 90% to 95% of them singletons. The chain couples TRBV6-1 to TRBJ2-3; tentatively, D is TRBD1 (6 bases). The TCR sequence derives from a human donor in good health. The sample taken for sequencing was T cells isolated from PBMCs. CDR3 sequence: CASSEYRVSPSTDTQYF. CDR3 sequence (DNA): TGTGCCAGCAGTGAGTACAGGGTGAGCCCTAGCACAGATACGCAGTATTTT.